This T cell receptor beta chain was captured by sequencing in a study of cytomegalovirus exposure and HLA in healthy donors. General study points: The classifier reportedly diagnosed cytomegalovirus status with high specificity and sensitivity. In an earlier analysis, about 87% or about 30%: the productive usage of most TCR beta V segments.

Trimming stripped 6 bases from V and 1 base from J, with 9 bases between. From germline, CDR1 is MNHNS and CDR2 SASEGT. The CDR3 covers 13 residues. A few counts support this clone. Its matching antigen is unknown. The PCR used 60 Vbeta and 13 Jbeta primers. The data were produced by immunoSEQ multiplex PCR, yet TCRdb's version contains in-frame clones alone and is incomplete. Of under 35,000 clones in the sample, roughly two fifths were seen once. The sample comprised PBMCs. This sequence joins TRBV6-1 and TRBJ1-1; D gene uncertain. This clonotype originated in a woman aged 45-65 years in good health and CMV-seronegative. This CDR3 is CASRKSRNTEAFF. As DNA, the CDR3 is TGTGCCAGCAGAAAGAGTCGGAACACTGAAGCTTTCTTT.